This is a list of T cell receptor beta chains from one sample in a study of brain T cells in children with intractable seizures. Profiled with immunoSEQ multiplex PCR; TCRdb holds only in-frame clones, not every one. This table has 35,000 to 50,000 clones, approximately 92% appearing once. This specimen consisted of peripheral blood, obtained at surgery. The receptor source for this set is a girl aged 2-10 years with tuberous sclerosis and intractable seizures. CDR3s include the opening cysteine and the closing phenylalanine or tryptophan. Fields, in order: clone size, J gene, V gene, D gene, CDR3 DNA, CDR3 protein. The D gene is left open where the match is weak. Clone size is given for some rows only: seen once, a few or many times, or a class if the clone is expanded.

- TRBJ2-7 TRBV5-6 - TGTGCCAGCAGCTTGTTGGCAGGGTCCCCCTACGAGCAGTACTTC CASSLLAGSPYEQYF
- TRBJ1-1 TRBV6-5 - TGTGCCAGCAGTCCTCGGACTTTGTGGACTGAAGCTTTCTTT CASSPRTLWTEAFF
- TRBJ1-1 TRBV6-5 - TGTGCCAGCAGTTACTCGAATCGTCTGGCGAACACTGAAGCTTTCTTT CASSYSNRLANTEAFF
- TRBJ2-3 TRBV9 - TGTGCCAGCAGTGCTAACTTGGGACGCACGGGGACAGATACGCAGTATTTT CASSANLGRTGTDTQYF
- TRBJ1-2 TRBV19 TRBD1 TGTGCCAGTAGTAACACGGGACAGGGTTTATACGGTGGCTACACCTTC CASSNTGQGLYGGYTF
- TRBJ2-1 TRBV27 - TGTGCCAGCAGTTCCCGCCGGGGGTATTCTGATGAGCAGTTCTTC CASSSRRGYSDEQFF
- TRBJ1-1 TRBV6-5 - TGTGCCAGCAGGAACAGGTTGCTGAACACTGAAGCTTTCTTT CASRNRLLNTEAFF
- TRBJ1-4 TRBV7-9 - TGTGCCAGCAGCCCCAGGAGTCGGGGGGAGAATGGTGCTAATGAAAAACTGTTTTTT CASSPRSRGENGANEKLFF
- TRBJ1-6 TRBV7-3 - TGTGCCAGCAGCTTAGGAGGGGAGAACTATAATTCACCCCTCCACTTT CASSLGGENYNSPLHF
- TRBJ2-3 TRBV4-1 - TGCGCCAGCAGCTCGGGCGTTCCCAGGGACCGAAGCACAGATACGCAGTATTTT CASSSGVPRDRSTDTQYF
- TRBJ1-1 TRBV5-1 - TGCGCCAGCAGCTTAGGGGGGGACACTGAAGCTTTCTTT CASSLGGDTEAFF
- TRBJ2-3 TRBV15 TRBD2 TGTGCCACCAGCAGAAGCGGGGATAACACAGATACGCAGTATTTT CATSRSGDNTDTQYF
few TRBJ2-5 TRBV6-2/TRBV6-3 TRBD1 TGTGCCAGCAGTTACACAGGGGGAGGAGAGACCCAGTACTTC CASSYTGGGETQYF
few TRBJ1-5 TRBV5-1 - TGCGCCAGCAGCTTGGTCGGGAATCAGCCCCAGCATTTT CASSLVGNQPQHF
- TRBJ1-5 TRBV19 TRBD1 TGTGCCAGCCGCACAGGGACAGGCTACAATCAGCCCCAGCATTTT CASRTGTGYNQPQHF
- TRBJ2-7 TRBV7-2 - TGTGCCAGCAGCCGACAGGTATACGAGCAGTACTTC CASSRQVYEQYF
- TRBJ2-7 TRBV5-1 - TGCGCCAGCAGCTATGCGTACGAGCAGTACTTC CASSYAYEQYF
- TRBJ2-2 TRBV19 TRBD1 TGTGCCAGTAGTCCAGACAGGGGGCTAACCGGGGAGCTGTTTTTT CASSPDRGLTGELFF
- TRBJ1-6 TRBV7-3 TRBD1 TGTGCCAGCAGCTTAAACCAGGGGGAATCACCCCTCCACTTT CASSLNQGESPLHF
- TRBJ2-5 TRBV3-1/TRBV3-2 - TGTGCCAGCAGCCAAGCAGGGATAACGAAGGGGACCCAGTACTTC CASSQAGITKGTQYF
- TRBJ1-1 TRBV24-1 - TGTGCCACCAGTGATTCTGGCAGGAACACTGAAGCTTTCTTT CATSDSGRNTEAFF
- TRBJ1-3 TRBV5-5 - TGTGCCAGCGGAGTTTCGTTCGGGGTGGGCTCTGGAAACACCATATATTTT CASGVSFGVGSGNTIYF
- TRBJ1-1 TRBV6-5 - TGTGCCAGCAGTTACGGCGCTGAAGCTTTCTTT CASSYGAEAFF
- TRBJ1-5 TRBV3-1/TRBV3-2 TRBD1 TGTGCCAGCAGCCATTCACCCACCGGGACAGGGGTCCTCAATCAGCCCCAGCATTTT CASSHSPTGTGVLNQPQHF
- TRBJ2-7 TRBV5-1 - TGCGCCAGCAGCTTGGGACACGTAAGCTCCTACGAGCAGTACTTC CASSLGHVSSYEQYF
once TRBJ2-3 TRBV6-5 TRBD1 TGTGCCATCAGACCGGGACAGGGGTCCTCAGATACGCAGTATTTT CAIRPGQGSSDTQYF